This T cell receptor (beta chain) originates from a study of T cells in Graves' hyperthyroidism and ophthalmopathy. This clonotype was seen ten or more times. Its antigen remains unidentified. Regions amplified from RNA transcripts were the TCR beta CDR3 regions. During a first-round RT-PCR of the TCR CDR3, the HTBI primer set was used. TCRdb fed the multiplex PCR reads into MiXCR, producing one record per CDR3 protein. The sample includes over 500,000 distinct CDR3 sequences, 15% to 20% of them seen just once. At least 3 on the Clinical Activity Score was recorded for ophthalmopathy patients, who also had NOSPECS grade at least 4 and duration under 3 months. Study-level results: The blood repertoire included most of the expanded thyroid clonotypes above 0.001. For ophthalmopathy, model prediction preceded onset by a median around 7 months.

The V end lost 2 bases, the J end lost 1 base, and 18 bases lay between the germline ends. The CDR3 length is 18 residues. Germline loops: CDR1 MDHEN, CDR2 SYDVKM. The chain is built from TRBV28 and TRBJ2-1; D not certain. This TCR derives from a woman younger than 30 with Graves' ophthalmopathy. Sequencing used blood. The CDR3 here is CASSLTFKVVSSYNEQFF. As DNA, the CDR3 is TGTGCCAGCAGTTTAACATTTAAAGTAGTTAGTTCCTACAATGAGCAGTTCTTC. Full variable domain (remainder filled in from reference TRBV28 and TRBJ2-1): DVKVTQSSRYLVKRTGEKVFLECVQDMDHENMFWYRQDPGLGLRLIYFSYDVKMKEKGDIPEGYSVSREKKERFSLILESASTNQTSMYLCASSLTFKVVSSYNEQFFGPGTRLTVL.